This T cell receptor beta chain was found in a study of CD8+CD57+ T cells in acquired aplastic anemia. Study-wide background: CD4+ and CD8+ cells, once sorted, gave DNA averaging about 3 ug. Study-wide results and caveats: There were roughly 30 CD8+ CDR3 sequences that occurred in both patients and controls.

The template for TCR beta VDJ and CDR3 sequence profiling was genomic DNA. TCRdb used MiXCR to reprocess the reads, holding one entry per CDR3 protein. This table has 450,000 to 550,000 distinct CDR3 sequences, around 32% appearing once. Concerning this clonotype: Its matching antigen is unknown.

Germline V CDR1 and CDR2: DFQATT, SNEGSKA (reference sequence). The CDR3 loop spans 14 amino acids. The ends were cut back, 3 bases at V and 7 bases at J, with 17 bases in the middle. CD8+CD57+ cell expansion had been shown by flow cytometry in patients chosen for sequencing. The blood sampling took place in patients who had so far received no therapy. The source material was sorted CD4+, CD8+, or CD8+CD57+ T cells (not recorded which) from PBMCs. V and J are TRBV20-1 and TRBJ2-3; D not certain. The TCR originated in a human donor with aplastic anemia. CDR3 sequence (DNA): TGCAGTGCTAGTTTCACCAATCAGCCGAATACGCAGTATTTT. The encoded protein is CSASFTNQPNTQYF.